A selection of T cell receptor beta chains follows, all from one sample in a study of cytomegalovirus exposure and HLA in healthy donors. The repertoire was sequenced with immunoSEQ multiplex PCR; TCRdb's copy has only in-frame clones and lacks some. The table records under 150,000 clones, less than 80% of them present only once. The sample comprised PBMCs. The receptor source for this set is a female donor in good health and CMV-seropositive. Both conserved end residues are part of each CDR3.

v_call: TRBV5-8
j_call: TRBJ2-1
cdr3_aa: CASSPPHPGGGPDEQFF

v_call: TRBV6-1
j_call: TRBJ2-1
cdr3_aa: CASSTGSSYNEQFF

v_call: TRBV2
j_call: TRBJ2-7
cdr3_aa: CASRLGETGVYF

v_call: TRBV29-1
j_call: TRBJ1-4
cdr3_aa: CSAHDRESEKLFF

v_call: TRBV5-1
j_call: TRBJ2-3
cdr3_aa: CASSINRGLGADTQYF

v_call: TRBV19
j_call: TRBJ2-7
cdr3_aa: CASSMTGGYEQYF

v_call: TRBV5-6
j_call: TRBJ2-3
cdr3_aa: CASSFAVFASGTDTQYF

v_call: TRBV19
j_call: TRBJ2-5
cdr3_aa: CASSQNRDYQETQYF

v_call: TRBV5-1
j_call: TRBJ2-7
cdr3_aa: CASSLALGGEQYF

v_call: TRBV21-1
j_call: TRBJ1-2
cdr3_aa: CASSKTSMGGAYGYTF

v_call: TRBV19
j_call: TRBJ1-3
cdr3_aa: CATIQGIGNTIYF

v_call: TRBV5-4
j_call: TRBJ2-5
cdr3_aa: CASSPTGASRGGETQYF

v_call: TRBV4-1
j_call: TRBJ1-4
cdr3_aa: CASSQDQGRGGEKLFF

v_call: TRBV19
j_call: TRBJ1-1
cdr3_aa: CASSPLTGGNTEAFF

v_call: TRBV27
j_call: TRBJ1-1
cdr3_aa: CASSLERGTSYLNTEAFF

v_call: TRBV19
j_call: TRBJ2-1
cdr3_aa: CASSIEGSGRNEQFF

v_call: TRBV30
j_call: TRBJ1-5
cdr3_aa: CAWSVTGQPQHF

v_call: TRBV30
j_call: TRBJ1-1
cdr3_aa: CAWSITPRRTGGFTEAFF

v_call: TRBV14
j_call: TRBJ2-3
cdr3_aa: CASKYGTGLSDTQYF

v_call: TRBV28
j_call: TRBJ1-6
cdr3_aa: CASTHGGQGFPLHF

v_call: TRBV1
j_call: TRBJ2-3
cdr3_aa: CTSSPTREQGKLSTDTQYF

v_call: TRBV6-1
j_call: TRBJ1-1
cdr3_aa: CASRTGGNTEAFF

v_call: TRBV5-4
j_call: TRBJ2-6
cdr3_aa: CASSLGGQGLSGANVLTF

v_call: TRBV30
j_call: TRBJ1-5
cdr3_aa: CAWSEGQGVFQPQHF

v_call: TRBV30
j_call: TRBJ2-1
cdr3_aa: CAWITGTGGNEQFF

v_call: TRBV7-2
j_call: TRBJ2-7
cdr3_aa: CASSPVRGAYEQYF

v_call: TRBV7-3
j_call: TRBJ2-5
cdr3_aa: CASSLEGQGGETQYF

v_call: TRBV10-3
j_call: .
cdr3_aa: CATGDSYEQYF

v_call: TRBV6-5
j_call: TRBJ1-4
cdr3_aa: CASRRDEKLFF

v_call: TRBV9
j_call: TRBJ2-1
cdr3_aa: CASSPRTSGYNEQFF

v_call: TRBV7-3
j_call: TRBJ2-3
cdr3_aa: CASSLGTSEDTQYF

v_call: TRBV9
j_call: TRBJ1-2
cdr3_aa: CASSVAGANYGYTF

v_call: TRBV4-1
j_call: TRBJ2-7
cdr3_aa: CASSRQIPGQGSEQYF

v_call: TRBV6-1
j_call: TRBJ1-3
cdr3_aa: CASSVGRTAGNTIYF

v_call: TRBV7-3
j_call: TRBJ2-5
cdr3_aa: CASSLMAEETQYF

v_call: TRBV2
j_call: TRBJ1-4
cdr3_aa: CASSEAREKLFF

v_call: TRBV5-1
j_call: TRBJ2-6
cdr3_aa: CASNGGGGANVLTF

v_call: TRBV7-6
j_call: TRBJ1-2
cdr3_aa: CASSRGRDSDGYTF

v_call: TRBV2
j_call: TRBJ2-7
cdr3_aa: CASSERGSVYEQYF

v_call: TRBV28
j_call: TRBJ1-1
cdr3_aa: CASSDWTGAPMNTEAFF

v_call: TRBV19
j_call: TRBJ2-1
cdr3_aa: CASNFGEGLAGAYNEQFF

v_call: TRBV7-2
j_call: TRBJ1-1
cdr3_aa: CASSSYRMNTEAFF

v_call: TRBV2
j_call: TRBJ2-7
cdr3_aa: CASKRTASSYEQYF

v_call: TRBV18
j_call: TRBJ1-4
cdr3_aa: CASSPSSRGLEKLFF

v_call: TRBV14
j_call: TRBJ1-1
cdr3_aa: CASSQQGGTEAFF

v_call: TRBV25-1
j_call: TRBJ2-3
cdr3_aa: CASSGGGYGTDTQYF

v_call: TRBV30
j_call: TRBJ1-1
cdr3_aa: CAWSGLLNTEAFF

v_call: TRBV5-1
j_call: TRBJ2-3
cdr3_aa: CASSLGLGLGDTQYF

v_call: TRBV7-6
j_call: TRBJ1-1
cdr3_aa: CASSPGTEAFF

v_call: TRBV7-9
j_call: TRBJ1-2
cdr3_aa: CASSGEWGYTF